This TCR beta chain comes out of a study of blood T cell repertoires in COVID-19. Trimming removed 0 bases from V and 4 bases from J, with 7 bases in between. CDR1 and CDR2 from the germline V gene are SGDLS and YYNGEE. The CDR3 is 14 amino acids. Data came from immunoSEQ multiplex PCR; TCRdb stores just in-frame clones and leaves some out. The sample includes hundreds of thousands of clones, 88% of them seen just once. The genes are TRBV9 and TRBJ2-2; D is ambiguous. Sequenced sample: PBMCs or T cells enriched from blood (not recorded which). The sequence came from a woman in her 40s with acute COVID-19. The CDR3 is CASSVGHRTGELFF. The CDR3 DNA follows: TGTGCCAGCAGCGTAGGGCACCGCACCGGGGAGCTGTTTTTT. Complete variable domain (other parts from reference TRBV9 and TRBJ2-2): DSGVTQTPKHLITATGQRVTLRCSPRSGDLSVYWYQQSLDQGLQFLIQYYNGEERAKGNILERFSAQQFPDLHSELNLSSLELGDSALYFCASSVGHRTGELFFGEGSRLTVL.